The T cell receptor (beta chain) described here comes from a study of beta chain features in type 1 diabetes. Study context: The number of sorted cells examined across all samples was 107,917,701. The study, taken as a whole, reports: Across all four CD4+ subsets, people with type 1 diabetes showed modestly shorter TCRB CDR3s.

Expressed TCRB transcripts were sequenced, since all the RNA that had been isolated was reverse transcribed. Profiling relied on immunoSEQ multiplex PCR, and the TCRdb table lists in-frame clones only, not all of them. The sample includes roughly 300,000 clones, roughly an eighth of them seen just once. This clone was observed a handful of times. Its antigen is as yet unknown. This CDR3 region has 14 residues. The germline V gene encodes CDR1 SGHTA and CDR2 FQGNSA. V was pared by 2 bases and J by 5 bases, with 10 bases between. The material sequenced was naive CD4+ T cells from blood. The clonotype originates from a young man with type 1 diabetes. The chain is built from TRBV7-2 and TRBJ2-1; D possibly corresponds to TRBD1 (5 bases). Here the CDR3 DNA reads TGTGCCAGCAGCTTACCTGTAGGGGACAATGAGCAGTTCTTC. As protein: CASSLPVGDNEQFF.